This TCR beta chain was profiled in a study of HIV-infected patients and healthy controls. The V gene end was trimmed by 7 bases and the J gene end by 7 bases; junction bases not matched to a gene: 20. CDR3 length: 18 residues. One entry per CDR3 protein results from TCRdb running MiXCR on the 5' RACE reads. The sample lists 18,000 or so distinct CDR3 sequences; about a sixth were seen once. The sequenced sample was CD8+ T cells from blood. The genes are TRBV12-3 or TRBV12-4 and TRBJ2-1; 9 nucleotides agree with TRBD2. This sequence was found in a human donor in good health. The CDR3 nucleotides are TGTGCCAGCATCCAGGCCGGGATAGGACTAGCGCCGGAGAATGAGCAGTTCTTC. This encodes CASIQAGIGLAPENEQFF.